This entry describes one T cell receptor beta chain. The record originates from a study of control samples from healthy donors and cancer patients. Profiling relied on immunoSEQ multiplex PCR, and the TCRdb table lists in-frame clones only, not all of them. The repertoire consists of 35,000 to 45,000 clones, with more than 85% occurring once and the leading ten covering roughly 22%. The CDR3 length is 15 residues. CDR1 is LGHNA and CDR2 is YNFKEQ in the germline V gene. Trimming left V 1 base short and J 0 bases short, with 7 bases between. The receptor's source is a woman in her thirties or forties with head and neck cancer. The sample consisted of PBMCs. This sequence joins TRBV4-2 and TRBJ1-5; D gene ambiguous. CDR3 residues: CASSQARNSNQPQHF. The CDR3 DNA follows: TGTGCCAGCAGCCAAGCGAGAAATAGCAATCAGCCCCAGCATTTT.